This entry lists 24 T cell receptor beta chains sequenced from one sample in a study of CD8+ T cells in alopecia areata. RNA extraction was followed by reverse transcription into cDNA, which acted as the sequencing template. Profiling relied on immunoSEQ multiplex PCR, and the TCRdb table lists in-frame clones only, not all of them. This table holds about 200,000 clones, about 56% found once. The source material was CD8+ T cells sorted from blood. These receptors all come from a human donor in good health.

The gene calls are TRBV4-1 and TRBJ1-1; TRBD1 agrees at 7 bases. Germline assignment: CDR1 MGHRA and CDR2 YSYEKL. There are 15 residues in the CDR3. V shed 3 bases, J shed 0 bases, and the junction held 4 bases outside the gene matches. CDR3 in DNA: TGCGCCAGCAGCCAGGGACAGAACTTGAACACTGAAGCTTTCTTT. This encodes CASSQGQNLNTEAFF.

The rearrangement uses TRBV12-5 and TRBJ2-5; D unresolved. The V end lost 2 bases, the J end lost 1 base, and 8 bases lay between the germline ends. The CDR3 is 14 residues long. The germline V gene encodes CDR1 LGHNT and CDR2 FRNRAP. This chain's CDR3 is CASGLSFRQETQYF. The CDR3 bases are TGTGCTAGTGGTTTGAGTTTTCGCCAAGAGACCCAGTACTTC.

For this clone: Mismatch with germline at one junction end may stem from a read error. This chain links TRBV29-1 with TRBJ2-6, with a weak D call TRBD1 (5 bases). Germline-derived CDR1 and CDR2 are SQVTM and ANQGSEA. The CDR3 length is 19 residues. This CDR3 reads CSATGSHSDSRFGTNVLTF. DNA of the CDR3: TGCAGCGCAACCGGATCACACTCAGACAGCCGTTTTGGGACCAACGTCCTGACTTTC. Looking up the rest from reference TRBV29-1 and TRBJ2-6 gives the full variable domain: SAVISQKPSRDICQRGTSLTIQCQVDSQVTMMFWYRQQPGQSLTLIATANQGSEATYESGFVIDKFPISRPNLTFSTLTVSNMSPEDSSIYLCSATGSHSDSRFGTNVLTFGAGSRLTVL.

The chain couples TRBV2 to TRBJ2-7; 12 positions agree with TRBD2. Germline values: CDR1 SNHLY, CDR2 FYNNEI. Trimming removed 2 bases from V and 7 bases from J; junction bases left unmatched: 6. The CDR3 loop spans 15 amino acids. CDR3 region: CASSETSGGPLEQYF. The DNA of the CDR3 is TGTGCCAGCAGTGAAACTAGCGGGGGGCCGTTAGAGCAGTACTTC.

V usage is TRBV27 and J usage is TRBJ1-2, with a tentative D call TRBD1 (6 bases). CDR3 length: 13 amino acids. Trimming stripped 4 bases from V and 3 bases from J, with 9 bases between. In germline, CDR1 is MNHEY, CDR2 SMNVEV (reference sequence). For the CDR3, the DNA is TGTGCCAGCAGTTCACAGGGAGACTATGGCTACACCTTC. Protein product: CASSSQGDYGYTF.

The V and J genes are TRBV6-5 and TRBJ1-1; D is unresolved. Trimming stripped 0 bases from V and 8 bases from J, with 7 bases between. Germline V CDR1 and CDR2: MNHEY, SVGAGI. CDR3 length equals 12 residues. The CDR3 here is CASSYSGGEAFF. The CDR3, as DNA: TGTGCCAGCAGTTACTCGGGCGGGGAAGCTTTCTTT.

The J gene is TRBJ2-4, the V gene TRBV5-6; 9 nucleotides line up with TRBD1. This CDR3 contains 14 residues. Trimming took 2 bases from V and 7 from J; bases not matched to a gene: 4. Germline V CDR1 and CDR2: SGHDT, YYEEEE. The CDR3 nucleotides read TGTGCCAGCAGCTTCACCGGGACAGGGAACATTCAGTACTTC. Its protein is CASSFTGTGNIQYF. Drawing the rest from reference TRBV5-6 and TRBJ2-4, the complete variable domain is DAGVTQSPTHLIKTRGQQVTLRCSPKSGHDTVSWYQQALGQGPQFIFQYYEEEERQRGNFPDRFSGHQFPNYSSELNVNALLLGDSALYLCASSFTGTGNIQYFGAGTRLSVL.

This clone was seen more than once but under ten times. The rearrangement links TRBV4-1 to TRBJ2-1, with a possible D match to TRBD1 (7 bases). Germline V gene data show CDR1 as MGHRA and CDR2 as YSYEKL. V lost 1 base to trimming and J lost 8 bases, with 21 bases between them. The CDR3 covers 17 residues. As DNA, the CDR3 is TGCGCCAGCAGCCAAGTCCCCGGGACAGTGGGGGGCGATGAGCAGTTCTTC. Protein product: CASSQVPGTVGGDEQFF.

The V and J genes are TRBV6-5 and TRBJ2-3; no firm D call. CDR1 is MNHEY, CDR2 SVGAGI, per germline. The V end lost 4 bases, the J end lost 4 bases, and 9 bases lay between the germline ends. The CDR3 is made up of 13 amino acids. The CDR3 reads CASSFTPSDTQYF. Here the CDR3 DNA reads TGTGCCAGCAGTTTCACGCCTTCAGATACGCAGTATTTT.

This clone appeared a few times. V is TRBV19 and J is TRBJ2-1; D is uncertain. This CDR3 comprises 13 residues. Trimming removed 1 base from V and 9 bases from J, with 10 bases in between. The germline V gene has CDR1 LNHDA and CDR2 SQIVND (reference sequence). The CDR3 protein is CASSIGGASEQFF. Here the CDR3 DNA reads TGTGCCAGTAGTATAGGAGGAGCCTCTGAGCAGTTCTTC.

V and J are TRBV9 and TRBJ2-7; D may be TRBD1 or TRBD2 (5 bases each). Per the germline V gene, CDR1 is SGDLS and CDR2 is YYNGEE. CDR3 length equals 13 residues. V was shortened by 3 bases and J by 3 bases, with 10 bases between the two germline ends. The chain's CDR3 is CASSAWDGYEQYF. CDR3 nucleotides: TGTGCCAGCAGCGCCTGGGACGGCTACGAGCAGTACTTC.

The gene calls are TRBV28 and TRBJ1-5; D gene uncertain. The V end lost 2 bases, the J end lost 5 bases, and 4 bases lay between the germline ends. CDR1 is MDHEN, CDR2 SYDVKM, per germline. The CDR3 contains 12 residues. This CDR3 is CASSLRDQPQHF. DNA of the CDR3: TGTGCCAGCAGTTTACGGGATCAGCCCCAGCATTTT.

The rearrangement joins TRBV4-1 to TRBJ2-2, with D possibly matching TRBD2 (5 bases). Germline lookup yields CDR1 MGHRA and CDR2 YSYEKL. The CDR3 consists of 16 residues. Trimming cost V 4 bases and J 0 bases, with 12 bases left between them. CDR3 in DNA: TGCGCCAGCAGCCCGAGGGCCGGGACGAACACCGGGGAGCTGTTTTTT. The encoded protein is CASSPRAGTNTGELFF.

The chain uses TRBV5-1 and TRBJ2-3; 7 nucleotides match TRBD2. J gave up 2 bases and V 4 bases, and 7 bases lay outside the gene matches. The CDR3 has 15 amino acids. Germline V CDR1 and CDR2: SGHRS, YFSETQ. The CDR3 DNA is TGCGCCAGCAGCCTAGCGGCGCCACCCACAGATACGCAGTATTTT. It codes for CASSLAAPPTDTQYF.

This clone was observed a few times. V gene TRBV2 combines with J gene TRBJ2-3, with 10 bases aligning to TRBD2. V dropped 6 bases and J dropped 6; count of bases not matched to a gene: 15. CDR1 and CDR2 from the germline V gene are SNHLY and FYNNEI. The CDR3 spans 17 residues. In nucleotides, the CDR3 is TGTGCCAGCAGCGTCACACTAGCGGGGCCTTTAGAGGATACGCAGTATTTT. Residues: CASSVTLAGPLEDTQYF.

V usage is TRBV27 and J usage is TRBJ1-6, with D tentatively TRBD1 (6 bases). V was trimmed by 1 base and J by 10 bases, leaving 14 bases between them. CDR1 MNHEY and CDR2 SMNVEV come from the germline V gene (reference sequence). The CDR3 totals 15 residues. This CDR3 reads CASSLLGGPSSPLHF. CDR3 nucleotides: TGTGCCAGCAGTTTATTAGGGGGACCGTCCTCACCCCTCCACTTT.

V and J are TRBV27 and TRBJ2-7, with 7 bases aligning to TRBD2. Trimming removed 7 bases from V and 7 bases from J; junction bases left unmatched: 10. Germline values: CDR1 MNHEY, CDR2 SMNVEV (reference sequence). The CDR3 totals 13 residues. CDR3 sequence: CASTPLGRGEQYF. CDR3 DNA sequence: TGTGCCAGCACTCCTTTGGGGCGGGGGGAGCAGTACTTC.

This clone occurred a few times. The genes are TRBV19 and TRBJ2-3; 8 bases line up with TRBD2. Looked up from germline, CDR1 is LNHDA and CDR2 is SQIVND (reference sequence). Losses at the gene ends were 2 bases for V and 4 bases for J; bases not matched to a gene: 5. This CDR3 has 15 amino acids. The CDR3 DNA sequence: TGTGCCAGTAGTATATCGGGACTAGAATCAGATACGCAGTATTTT. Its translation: CASSISGLESDTQYF.

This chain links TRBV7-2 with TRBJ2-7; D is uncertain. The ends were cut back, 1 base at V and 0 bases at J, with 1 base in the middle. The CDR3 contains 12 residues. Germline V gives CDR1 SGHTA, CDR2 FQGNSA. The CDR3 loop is CASSLVSYEQYF. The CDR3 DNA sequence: TGTGCCAGCAGCTTAGTCTCCTACGAGCAGTACTTC. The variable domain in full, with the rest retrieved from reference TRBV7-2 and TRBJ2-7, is GAGVSQSPSNKVTEKGKDVELRCDPISGHTALYWYRQSLGQGLEFLIYFQGNSAPDKSGLPSDRFSAERTGGSVSTLTIQRTQQEDSAVYLCASSLVSYEQYFGPGTRLTVT.

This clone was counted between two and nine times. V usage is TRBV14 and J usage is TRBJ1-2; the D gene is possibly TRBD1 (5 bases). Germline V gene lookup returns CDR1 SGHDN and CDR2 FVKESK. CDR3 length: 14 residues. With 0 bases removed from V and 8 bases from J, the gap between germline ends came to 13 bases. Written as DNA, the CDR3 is TGTGCCAGCAGCCAAGATACGAGGGGATGGGGCTACACCTTC. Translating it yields CASSQDTRGWGYTF.

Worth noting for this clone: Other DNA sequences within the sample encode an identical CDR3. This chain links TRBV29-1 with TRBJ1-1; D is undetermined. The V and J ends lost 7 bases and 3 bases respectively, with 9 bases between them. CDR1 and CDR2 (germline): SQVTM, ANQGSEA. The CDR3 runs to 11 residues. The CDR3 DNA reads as TGCAGCGCGCCAGGCGACACTGAAGCTTTCTTT. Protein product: CSAPGDTEAFF.

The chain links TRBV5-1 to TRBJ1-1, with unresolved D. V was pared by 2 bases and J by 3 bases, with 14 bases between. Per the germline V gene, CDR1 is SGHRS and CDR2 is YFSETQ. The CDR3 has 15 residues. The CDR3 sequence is CASSFGPGEDTEAFF. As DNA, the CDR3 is TGCGCCAGCAGCTTCGGCCCCGGGGAGGACACTGAAGCTTTCTTT.

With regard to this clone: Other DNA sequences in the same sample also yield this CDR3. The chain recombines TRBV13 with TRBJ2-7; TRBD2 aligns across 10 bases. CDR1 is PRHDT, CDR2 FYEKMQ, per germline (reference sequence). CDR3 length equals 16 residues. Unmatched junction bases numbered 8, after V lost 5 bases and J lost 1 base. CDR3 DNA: TGTGCCAGCAGCCTCGGCAGGACTAGCGGTTCCTACGAGCAGTACTTC. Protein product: CASSLGRTSGSYEQYF.

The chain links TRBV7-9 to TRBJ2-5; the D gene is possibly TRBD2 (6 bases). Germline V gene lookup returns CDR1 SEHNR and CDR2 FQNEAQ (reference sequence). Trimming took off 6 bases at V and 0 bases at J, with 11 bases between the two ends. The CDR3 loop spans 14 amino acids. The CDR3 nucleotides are TGTGCCAGCAGAGATGGGGGGAACCAAGAGACCCAGTACTTC. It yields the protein CASRDGGNQETQYF.